In its sample, the clone carrying this TCR beta chain was seen once. These data belong to a study of blood T cell repertoires in COVID-19. Study context: Sample material is recorded as cDNA or gDNA derived from T cells, B-cell-depleted T cells, or PBMCs.

Germline V gene data show CDR1 as MNHEY and CDR2 as SMNVEV (reference sequence). The V gene end was trimmed by 4 bases and the J gene end by 8 bases; junction bases not matched to a gene: 8. The CDR3 contains 15 residues. Assay used: immunoSEQ multiplex PCR; TCRdb lists only in-frame clones, some missing. This table has under 75,000 clones, under 90% appearing once. The origin of this receptor is a man in his 70s who had recovered from COVID-19. The chain joins TRBV27 to TRBJ1-4; TRBD1 agrees at 9 bases. Material for sequencing was peripheral blood. The CDR3 reads CASSYTQGAGEKLFF. In DNA, the CDR3 is TGTGCCAGCAGTTACACACAGGGGGCGGGGGAAAAACTGTTTTTT. Complete variable domain (other parts from reference TRBV27 and TRBJ1-4): EAQVTQNPRYLITVTGKKLTVTCSQNMNHEYMSWYRQDPGLGLRQIYYSMNVEVTDKGDVPEGYKVSRKEKRNFPLILESPSPNQTSLYFCASSYTQGAGEKLFFGSGTQLSVL.